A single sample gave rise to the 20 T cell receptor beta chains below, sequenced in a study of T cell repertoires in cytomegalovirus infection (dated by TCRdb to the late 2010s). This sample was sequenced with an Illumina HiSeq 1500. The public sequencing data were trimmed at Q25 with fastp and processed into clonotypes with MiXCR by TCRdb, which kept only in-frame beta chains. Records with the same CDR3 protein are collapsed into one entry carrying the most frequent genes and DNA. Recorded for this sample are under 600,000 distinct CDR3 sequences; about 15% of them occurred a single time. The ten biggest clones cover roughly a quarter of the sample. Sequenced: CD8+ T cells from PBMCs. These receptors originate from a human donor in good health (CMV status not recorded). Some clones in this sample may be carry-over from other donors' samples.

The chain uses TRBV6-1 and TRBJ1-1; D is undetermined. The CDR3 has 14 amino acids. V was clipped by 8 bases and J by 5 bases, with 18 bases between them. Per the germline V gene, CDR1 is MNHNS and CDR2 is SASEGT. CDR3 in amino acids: CASCLGGRATEAFF. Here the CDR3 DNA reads TGTGCCAGCTGTTTGGGAGGGAGGGCAACTGAAGCTTTCTTT.

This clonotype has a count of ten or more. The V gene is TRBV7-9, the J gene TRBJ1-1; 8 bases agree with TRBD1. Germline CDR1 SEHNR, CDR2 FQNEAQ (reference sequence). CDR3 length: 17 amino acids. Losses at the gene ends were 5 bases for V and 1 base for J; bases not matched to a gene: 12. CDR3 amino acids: CASSQPFGQGENTEAFF. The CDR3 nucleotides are TGTGCCAGCAGCCAACCCTTCGGACAGGGAGAGAACACTGAAGCTTTCTTT.

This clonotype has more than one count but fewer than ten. CDR3 sequence: CASTVGQGLFEAFF. CDR3 nucleotides: TGTGCCAGCACTGTGGGACAGGGCCTTTTTGAAGCTTTCTTT. The rearrangement uses TRBV12-3 or TRBV12-4 and TRBJ1-1; 9 bases map to TRBD1. This CDR3 contains 14 residues. The V segment lost 7 bases and the J segment 7 bases; nucleotides outside the gene matches: 10.

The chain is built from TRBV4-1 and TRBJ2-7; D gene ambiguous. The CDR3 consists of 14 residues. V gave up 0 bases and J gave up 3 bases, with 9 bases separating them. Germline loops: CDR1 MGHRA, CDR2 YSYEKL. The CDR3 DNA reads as TGCGCCAGCAGCCAAGAAATACTTGGCTACGAGCAGTACTTC. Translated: CASSQEILGYEQYF.

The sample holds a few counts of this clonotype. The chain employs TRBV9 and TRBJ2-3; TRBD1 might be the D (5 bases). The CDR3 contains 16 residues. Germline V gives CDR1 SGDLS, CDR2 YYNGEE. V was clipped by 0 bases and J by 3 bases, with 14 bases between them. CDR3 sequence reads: CASSVGLQDSTDTQYF. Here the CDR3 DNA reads TGTGCCAGCAGCGTAGGGTTACAGGATTCAACAGATACGCAGTATTTT.

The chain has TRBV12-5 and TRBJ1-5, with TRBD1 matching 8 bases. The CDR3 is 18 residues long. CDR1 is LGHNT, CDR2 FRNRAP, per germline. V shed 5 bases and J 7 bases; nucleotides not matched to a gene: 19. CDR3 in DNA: TGTGCTAGTGGTCCGGGCCCCCCCCTTACAGGGGGTCGACAGCCCCAGCATTTT. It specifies CASGPGPPLTGGRQPQHF.

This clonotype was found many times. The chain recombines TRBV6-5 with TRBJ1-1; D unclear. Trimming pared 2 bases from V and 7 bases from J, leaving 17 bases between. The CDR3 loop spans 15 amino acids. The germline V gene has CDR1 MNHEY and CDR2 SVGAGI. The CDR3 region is CASSYRYTDKGEAFF. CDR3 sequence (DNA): TGTGCCAGCAGTTACCGATACACGGATAAGGGTGAAGCTTTCTTT.

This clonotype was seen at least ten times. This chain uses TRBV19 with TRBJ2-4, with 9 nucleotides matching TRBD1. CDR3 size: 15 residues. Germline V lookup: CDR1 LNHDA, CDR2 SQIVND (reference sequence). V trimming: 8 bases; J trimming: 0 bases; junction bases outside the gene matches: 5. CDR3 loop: CASSQGALAKNIQYF. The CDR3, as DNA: TGTGCCAGTTCACAGGGGGCTCTAGCCAAAAACATTCAGTACTTC.

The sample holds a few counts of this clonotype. Here the CDR3 reads CASSLSGIGMTEAFF. In nucleotides, the CDR3 is TGTGCCAGTAGTCTCTCAGGGATTGGTATGACTGAAGCTTTCTTT. The V call is TRBV19, the J call TRBJ1-1; D is possibly TRBD1 (5 bases). This CDR3 has 15 amino acids. Germline lookup yields CDR1 LNHDA and CDR2 SQIVND (reference sequence). V lost 5 bases to trimming and J lost 5 bases, with 18 bases between them.

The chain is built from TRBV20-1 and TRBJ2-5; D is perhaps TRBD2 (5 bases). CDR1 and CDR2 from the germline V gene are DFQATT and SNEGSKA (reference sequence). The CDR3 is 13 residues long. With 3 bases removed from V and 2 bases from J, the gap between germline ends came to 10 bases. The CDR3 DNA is TGCAGTGCTAGGGCTAGCAGACAAGAGACCCAGTACTTC. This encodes CSARASRQETQYF.

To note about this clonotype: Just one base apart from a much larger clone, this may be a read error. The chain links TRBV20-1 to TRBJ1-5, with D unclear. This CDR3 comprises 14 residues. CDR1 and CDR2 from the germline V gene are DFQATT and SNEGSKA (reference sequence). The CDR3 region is CSALRTRGNQAQHF. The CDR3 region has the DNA TGCAGTGCCCTCCGGACCCGCGGGAATCAGGCCCAGCATTTT.

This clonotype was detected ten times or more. The CDR3 DNA sequence: TGTGCCAGTAGTACCGGGACGCGAATTGGGTCAGATACGCAGTATTTT. It codes for CASSTGTRIGSDTQYF. V and J are TRBV19 and TRBJ2-3, with D perhaps being TRBD1 or TRBD2 (5 bases each). Trimming removed 4 bases from V and 4 bases from J, with 18 bases in between. The germline V gene has CDR1 LNHDA and CDR2 SQIVND (reference sequence). The CDR3 totals 16 residues. Full variable domain (outside the CDR3, taken from reference TRBV19 and TRBJ2-3): DGGITQSPKYLFRKEGQNVTLSCEQNLNHDAMYWYRQDPGQGLRLIYYSQIVNDFQKGDIAEGYSVSREKKESFPLTVTSAQKNPTAFYLCASSTGTRIGSDTQYFGPGTRLTVL.

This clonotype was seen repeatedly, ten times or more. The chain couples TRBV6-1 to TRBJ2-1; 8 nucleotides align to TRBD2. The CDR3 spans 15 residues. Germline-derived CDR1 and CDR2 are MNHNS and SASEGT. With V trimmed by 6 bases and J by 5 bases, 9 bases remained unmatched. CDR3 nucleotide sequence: TGTGCCAGCAGCCCAGAGCTAGCGGGCCACAATGAGCAGTTCTTC. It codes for CASSPELAGHNEQFF.

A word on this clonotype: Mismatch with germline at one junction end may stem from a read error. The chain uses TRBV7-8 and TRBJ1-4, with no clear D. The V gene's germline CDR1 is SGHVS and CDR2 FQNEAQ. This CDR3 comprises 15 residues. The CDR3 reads CASSFQWNTNEKLFF. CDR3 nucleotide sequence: TGTGCCAGCAGCTTTCAGTGGAACACTAATGAAAAACTTTTTTTT. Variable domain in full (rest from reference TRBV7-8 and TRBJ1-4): GAGVSQSPRYKVAKRGQDVALRCDPISGHVSLFWYQQALGQGPEFLTYFQNEAQLDKSGLPSDRFFAERPEGSVSTLKIQRTQQEDSAVYLCASSFQWNTNEKLFFGSGTQLSVL.

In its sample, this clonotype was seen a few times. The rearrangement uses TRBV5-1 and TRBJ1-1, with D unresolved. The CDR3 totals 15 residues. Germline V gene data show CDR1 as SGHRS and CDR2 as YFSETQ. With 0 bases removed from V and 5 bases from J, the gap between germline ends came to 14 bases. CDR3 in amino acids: CASSLAYPGGTEAFF. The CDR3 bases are TGCGCCAGCAGCTTGGCCTACCCGGGAGGAACTGAAGCTTTCTTT.

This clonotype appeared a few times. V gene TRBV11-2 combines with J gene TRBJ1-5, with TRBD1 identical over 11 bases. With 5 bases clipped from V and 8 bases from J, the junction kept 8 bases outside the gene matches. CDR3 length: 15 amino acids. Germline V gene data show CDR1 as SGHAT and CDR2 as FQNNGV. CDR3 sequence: CASSPDRTGGKPQHF. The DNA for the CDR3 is TGTGCCAGCAGCCCAGATCGGACAGGGGGCAAGCCCCAGCATTTT.

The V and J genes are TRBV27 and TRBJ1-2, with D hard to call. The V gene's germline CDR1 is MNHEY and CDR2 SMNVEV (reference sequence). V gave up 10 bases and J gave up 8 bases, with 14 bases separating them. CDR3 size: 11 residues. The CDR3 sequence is CATWNWPGYTF. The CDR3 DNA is TGTGCCACCTGGAACTGGCCCGGCTACACCTTC.

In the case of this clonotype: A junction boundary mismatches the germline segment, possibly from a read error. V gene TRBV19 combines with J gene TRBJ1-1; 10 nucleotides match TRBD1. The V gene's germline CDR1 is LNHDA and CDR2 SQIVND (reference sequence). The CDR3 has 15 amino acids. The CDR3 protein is CASSKRTGGNPEAFF. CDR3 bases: TGTGCCAGTAGTAAGAGGACAGGGGGGAACCCTGAAGCTTTCTTT.

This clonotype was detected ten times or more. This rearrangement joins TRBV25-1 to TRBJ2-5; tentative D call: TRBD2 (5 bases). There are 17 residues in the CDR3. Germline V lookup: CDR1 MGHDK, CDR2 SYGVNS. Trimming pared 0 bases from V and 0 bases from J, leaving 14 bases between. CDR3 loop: CASSEYRGRADQETQYF. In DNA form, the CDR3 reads TGTGCCAGCAGTGAATATCGGGGAAGGGCTGACCAAGAGACCCAGTACTTC.

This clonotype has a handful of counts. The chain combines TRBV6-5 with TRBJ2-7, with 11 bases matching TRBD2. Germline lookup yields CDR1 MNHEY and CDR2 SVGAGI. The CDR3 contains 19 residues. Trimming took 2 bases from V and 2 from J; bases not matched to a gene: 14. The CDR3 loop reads CASSYPKIIAGGPAYEQYF. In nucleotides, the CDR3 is TGTGCCAGCAGTTACCCGAAAATAATAGCGGGAGGGCCTGCCTACGAGCAGTACTTC.